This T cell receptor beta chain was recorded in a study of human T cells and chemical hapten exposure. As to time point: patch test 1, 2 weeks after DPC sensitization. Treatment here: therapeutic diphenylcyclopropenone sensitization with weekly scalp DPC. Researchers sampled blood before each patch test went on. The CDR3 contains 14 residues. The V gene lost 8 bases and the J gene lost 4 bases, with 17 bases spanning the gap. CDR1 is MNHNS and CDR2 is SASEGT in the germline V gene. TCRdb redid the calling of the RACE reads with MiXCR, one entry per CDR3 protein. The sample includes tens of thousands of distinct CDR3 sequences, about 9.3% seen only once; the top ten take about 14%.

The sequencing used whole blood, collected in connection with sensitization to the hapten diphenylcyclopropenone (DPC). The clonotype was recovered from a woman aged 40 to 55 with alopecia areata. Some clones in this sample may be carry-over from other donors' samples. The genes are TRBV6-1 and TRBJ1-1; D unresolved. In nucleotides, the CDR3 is TGTGCCAGCCTAACCAGCGGATGGGGCACTGAAGCTTTCTTT. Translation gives CASLTSGWGTEAFF.